Included here is one T cell receptor (beta chain) sequence, with context. As yet, its antigen is unknown. This entry comes from a study of shared clonotypes between healthy human individuals. CD45RO-negative, CCR7-positively selected cells formed the naive CD8 fraction, excluding terminally differentiated effector memory CD45RA+ cells. Deep-level assay runs were performed. The authors split each subset's genomic DNA evenly across several immunoSEQ plates. Assay used: immunoSEQ multiplex PCR; TCRdb lists only in-frame clones, some missing. The table includes nearly 600,000 clones, less than 97% detected once. The study's findings and limits: Generally, naive subsets came out with larger estimated richness than memory subsets.

The CDR3 totals 14 residues. V shed 3 bases and J shed 8 bases, with 14 bases lying between them. Germline values: CDR1 MDHEN, CDR2 SYDVKM. The chain has TRBV28 and TRBJ1-5; TRBD1 might be the D (5 bases). The source of this sequence is a woman aged 25 to 39 in good health. Material for sequencing was naive CD8+ T cells sorted from blood. CDR3 region: CASSLTGGMEPQHF. The DNA for the CDR3 is TGTGCCAGCAGTTTGACGGGGGGGATGGAGCCCCAGCATTTT. The full variable domain, its missing parts supplied by reference TRBV28 and TRBJ1-5, is DVKVTQSSRYLVKRTGEKVFLECVQDMDHENMFWYRQDPGLGLRLIYFSYDVKMKEKGDIPEGYSVSREKKERFSLILESASTNQTSMYLCASSLTGGMEPQHFGDGTRLSIL.